Listed below are T cell receptor beta chains from one sample, sequenced in a study of T cell repertoires in aging, cancer and after chemotherapy. TCRdb itself ran the multiplex PCR reads through MiXCR, one entry per CDR3 protein. This repertoire shows thousands of distinct CDR3 sequences, around 53% found once; its top ten account for approximately 8%. The sequencing sample was made of blood. The origin of the receptors is a human donor with a blood cancer. Both conserved end residues are part of each CDR3.

V gene	CDR3 protein
TRBV6-2/TRBV6-3	CASILEGRGYGYTF
TRBV6-2/TRBV6-3	CASSYILQGLSSGANVLTF
TRBV6-5	CASSYSLPGLAGRTSEQFF
TRBV27	CASSLTAGRNTEAFF
TRBV6-9	CASSPSGADGNTIYF
TRBV6-5	CASSSLGGERNNEQFF
TRBV30	CAWTGQGGGYTF
TRBV12-3/TRBV12-4	CAISSATGGRSETQYF
TRBV6-2/TRBV6-3	CASSYGTGNTGELFF
TRBV10-1	CASGQETQYF
TRBV6-5	CASSYGKPNTEAFF
TRBV6-5	CASREGPRGSRKYF
TRBV6-5	CASRPRQGLADTQYF
TRBV19	CASRTWDYGYTF
TRBV6-5	CASSLTGSYEQYF
TRBV30	CASSMGEFGELFF
TRBV12-3/TRBV12-4	CASSLVVGGSTEAFF
TRBV6-4	CASSGQGTDTQYF
TRBV20-1	CSASHGGQYF
TRBV27	CASSSGVAGGNEQFF
TRBV19	CASSSGTATNEKLFF
TRBV6-5	CASSLSRETQYF
TRBV29-1	CSVENPGGNLNEQFF
TRBV6-2/TRBV6-3	CASRLRLAGDGNEQFF
TRBV20-1	CSARTASSRSYEQYF
TRBV6-6	CASSFTGRTSPDTQYF
TRBV29-1	CSGGGGTETQYF
TRBV7-6	CASSLAPSGNIQYF
TRBV7-6	CASSPPGGSVYGYTF
TRBV6-5	CASRGNEQFF
TRBV5-6	CASSLGPISENTIYF
TRBV30	CAWATGELGQYF
TRBV12-3/TRBV12-4	CASSFRGSGANVLTF
TRBV7-2	CASSRGGAGIRYGYTF
TRBV27	CASSLSGTGNTEAFF
TRBV6-5	CASSSGTGLYNEQFF
TRBV6-5	CASSYERGRGYGYTF
TRBV5-4	CASSRDRGHTEAFF
TRBV15	CATSRGLGTGSSYEQYF
TRBV10-1	CASSLGTGANVLTF
TRBV15	CATSRDIGERASF
TRBV10-3	CAIKDGPYEQYF
TRBV19	CASSMDSNQPQHF
TRBV19	CASSNTGGSNEQYF